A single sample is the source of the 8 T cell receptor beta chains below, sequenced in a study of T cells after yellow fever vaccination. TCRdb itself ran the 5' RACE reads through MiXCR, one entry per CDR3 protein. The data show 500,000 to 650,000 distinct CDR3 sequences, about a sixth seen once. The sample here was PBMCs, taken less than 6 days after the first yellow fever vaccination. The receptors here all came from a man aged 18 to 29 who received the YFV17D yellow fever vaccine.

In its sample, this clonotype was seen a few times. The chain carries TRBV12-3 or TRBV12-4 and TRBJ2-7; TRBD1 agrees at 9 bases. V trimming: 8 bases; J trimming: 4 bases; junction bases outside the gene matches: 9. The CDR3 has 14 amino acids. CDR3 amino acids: CASSGTGSRYEQYF. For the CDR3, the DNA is TGTGCCAGCTCCGGGACAGGGAGTCGGTACGAGCAGTACTTC.

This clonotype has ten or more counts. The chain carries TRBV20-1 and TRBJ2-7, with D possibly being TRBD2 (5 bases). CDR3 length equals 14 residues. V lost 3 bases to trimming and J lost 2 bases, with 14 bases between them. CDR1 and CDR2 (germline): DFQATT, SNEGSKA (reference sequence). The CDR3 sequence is CSASLPGSTYEQYF. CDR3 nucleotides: TGCAGTGCTAGTCTCCCGGGGTCTACCTACGAGCAGTACTTC.

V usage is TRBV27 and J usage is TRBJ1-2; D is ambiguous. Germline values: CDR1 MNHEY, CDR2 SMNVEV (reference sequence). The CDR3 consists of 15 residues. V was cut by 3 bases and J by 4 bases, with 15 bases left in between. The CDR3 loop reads CASSLQAGVGYGYTF. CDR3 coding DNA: TGTGCCAGCAGTTTGCAGGCAGGAGTAGGCTATGGCTACACCTTC.

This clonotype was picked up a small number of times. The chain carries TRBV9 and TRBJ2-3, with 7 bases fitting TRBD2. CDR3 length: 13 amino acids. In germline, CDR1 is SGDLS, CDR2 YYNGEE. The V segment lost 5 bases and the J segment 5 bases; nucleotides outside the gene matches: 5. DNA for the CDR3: TGTGCCAGCAGGCCTGGGGGGGAAGATACGCAGTATTTT. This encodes CASRPGGEDTQYF.

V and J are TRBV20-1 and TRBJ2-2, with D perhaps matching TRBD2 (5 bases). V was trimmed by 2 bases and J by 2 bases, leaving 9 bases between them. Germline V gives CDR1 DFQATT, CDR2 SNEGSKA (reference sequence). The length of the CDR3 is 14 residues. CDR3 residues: CSARTEGNTGELFF. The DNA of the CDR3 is TGCAGTGCTAGAACAGAGGGAAACACCGGGGAGCTGTTTTTT.

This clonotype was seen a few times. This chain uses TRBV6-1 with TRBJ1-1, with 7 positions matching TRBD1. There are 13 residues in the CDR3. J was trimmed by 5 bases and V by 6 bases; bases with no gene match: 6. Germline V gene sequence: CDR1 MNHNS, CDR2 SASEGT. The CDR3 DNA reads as TGTGCCAGCAGCCCAGGGGGGTGGACTGAAGCTTTCTTT. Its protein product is CASSPGGWTEAFF.

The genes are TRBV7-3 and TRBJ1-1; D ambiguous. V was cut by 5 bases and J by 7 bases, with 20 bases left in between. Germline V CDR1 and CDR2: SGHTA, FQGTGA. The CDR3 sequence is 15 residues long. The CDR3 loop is CASSPSEAGMGEAFF. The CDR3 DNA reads TGTGCCAGCAGCCCGTCGGAAGCGGGGATGGGTGAAGCTTTCTTT.

The CDR3 nucleotides are TGTGCCAGCAGAGGGACAGGAGGGCCCTACGAGCAGTACGTC. It codes for CASRGTGGPYEQYV. This sequence joins TRBV6-2 or TRBV6-3 and TRBJ2-7; the match to TRBD1 covers 8 bases. The V gene's germline CDR1 is MNHEY and CDR2 SVGEGT. J lost 2 bases, V lost 6 bases, and 6 bases had no gene match. This CDR3 is built from 14 residues.